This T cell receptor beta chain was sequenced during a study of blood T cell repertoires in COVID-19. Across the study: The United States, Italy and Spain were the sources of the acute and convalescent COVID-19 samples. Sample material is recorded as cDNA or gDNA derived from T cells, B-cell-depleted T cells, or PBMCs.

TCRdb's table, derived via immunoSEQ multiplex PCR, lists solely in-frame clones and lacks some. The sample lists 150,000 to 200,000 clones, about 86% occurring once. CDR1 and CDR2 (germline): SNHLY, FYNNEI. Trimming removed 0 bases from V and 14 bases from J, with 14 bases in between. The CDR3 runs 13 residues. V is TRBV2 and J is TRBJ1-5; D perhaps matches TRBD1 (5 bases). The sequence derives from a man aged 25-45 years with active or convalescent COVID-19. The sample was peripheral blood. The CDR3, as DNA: TGTGCCAGCAGTGAAGCGCTTCGGCAGGGAAAGCATTTT. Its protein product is CASSEALRQGKHF.